These 27 T cell receptor beta chains were sequenced from one sample in a study of cytomegalovirus exposure and HLA in healthy donors. PCR used 60 Vbeta primers and 13 Jbeta primers. Only in-frame clones appear in the TCRdb table, and some are missing; sequencing was by immunoSEQ multiplex PCR. The sample gives 110,000 to 150,000 clones, roughly 80% of which show up once; about 2.5% is in the top ten. Sequencing input: PBMCs. The receptors come from a boy between 2 and 10 years old in good health and CMV-seronegative.

V gene TRBV10-3 combines with J gene TRBJ2-1; TRBD2 matches at 13 bases. The V and J ends lost 6 bases and 6 bases, in that order; junction bases with no gene match: 8. The V gene's germline CDR1 is ENHRY and CDR2 SYGVKD. The CDR3 is 16 amino acids. CDR3 sequence reads: CAISGRLAGGVNEQFF. In nucleotides, the CDR3 is TGTGCCATCAGCGGAAGACTAGCGGGGGGTGTCAATGAGCAGTTCTTC.

This chain links TRBV4-1 with TRBJ2-7; a weak D match, TRBD2 (6 bases). The CDR3 loop spans 12 amino acids. The V and J ends lost 2 bases and 6 bases respectively, with 8 bases between them. From germline, CDR1 is MGHRA and CDR2 YSYEKL. This chain's CDR3 is CASSQSGGEQYF. The CDR3 DNA sequence: TGCGCCAGCAGCCAATCCGGGGGCGAGCAGTACTTC.

The V and J genes are TRBV5-5 and TRBJ1-5, with D maybe TRBD1 (5 bases). Germline CDR1 is SGHKS and CDR2 is YYEKEE (reference sequence). Between the trimmed V and J ends, which lost 4 bases and 1 base, there was a span of 12 bases. The CDR3 contains 15 residues. CDR3 sequence reads: CASSSRDMSNQPQHF. CDR3 coding DNA: TGTGCCAGCAGCAGCAGGGATATGAGCAATCAGCCCCAGCATTTT.

The V call is TRBV4-1, the J call TRBJ2-5; D ambiguous. Between the trimmed V and J ends, which lost 4 bases and 2 bases, there was a span of 8 bases. The CDR3 consists of 13 residues. In germline, CDR1 is MGHRA, CDR2 YSYEKL. CDR3 in DNA: TGCGCCAGCAGCCCTCACAGTCAAGAGACCCAGTACTTC. It translates to CASSPHSQETQYF.

The rearrangement uses TRBV9 and TRBJ1-2, with a tentative D call TRBD1 (6 bases). V gave up 0 bases and J gave up 4 bases, with 16 bases separating them. The germline V gene encodes CDR1 SGDLS and CDR2 YYNGEE. The CDR3 sequence is 16 residues long. In DNA form, the CDR3 reads TGTGCCAGCAGCGTAGCCCGGACCGAAGGGGGCTATGGCTACACCTTC. As protein: CASSVARTEGGYGYTF.

The chain is built from TRBV10-3 and TRBJ2-5; D possibly corresponds to TRBD2 (5 bases). The germline V and J ends were trimmed by 4 bases and 2 bases, with 20 bases remaining between them. The germline V gene encodes CDR1 ENHRY and CDR2 SYGVKD. This CDR3 has 17 amino acids. The CDR3 DNA reads as TGTGCCATCAGTGCGTTCTCCTCTTTCGGGAATCAAGAGACCCAGTACTTC. This translates into CAISAFSSFGNQETQYF.

The V call is TRBV7-2, the J call TRBJ1-4, with 8 bases that match TRBD1. The CDR3 consists of 14 residues. The germline V gene has CDR1 SGHTA and CDR2 FQGNSA. V was clipped by 5 bases and J by 7 bases; unmatched bases: 6. DNA for the CDR3: TGTGCCAGCAGCCTCGACAGGGGCTCTGAAAAACTGTTTTTT. Protein: CASSLDRGSEKLFF.

J is TRBJ2-3 and V is TRBV11-2; TRBD2 aligns across 8 bases. The CDR3 spans 16 residues. Germline V lookup: CDR1 SGHAT, CDR2 FQNNGV. V dropped 5 bases and J dropped 3; count of bases not matched to a gene: 10. CDR3 sequence reads: CASSPRPGLATDTQYF. For the CDR3, the DNA is TGTGCCAGCAGCCCCAGACCTGGACTAGCAACAGATACGCAGTATTTT.

The rearrangement joins TRBV5-1 to TRBJ2-7; a weak D match, TRBD1 (6 bases). Trimming removed 3 bases from V and 3 bases from J, with 10 bases in between. CDR3 length equals 13 residues. Germline V gene lookup returns CDR1 SGHRS and CDR2 YFSETQ. The CDR3 here is CASSSQQGYEQYF. The CDR3 DNA follows: TGCGCCAGCAGCTCCCAACAGGGCTACGAGCAGTACTTC.

V gene TRBV2 combines with J gene TRBJ2-6; tentatively, D is TRBD1 (6 bases). CDR3 length equals 16 residues. The germline V and J ends were trimmed by 5 bases and 0 bases, with 11 bases remaining between them. Germline V gene sequence: CDR1 SNHLY, CDR2 FYNNEI. Here the CDR3 DNA reads TGTGCCAGCAGTAAGAACAGGGCCTCTGGGGCCAACGTCCTGACTTTC. Protein sequence: CASSKNRASGANVLTF. Complete variable domain (other parts from reference TRBV2 and TRBJ2-6): EPEVTQTPSHQVTQMGQEVILRCVPISNHLYFYWYRQILGQKVEFLVSFYNNEISEKSEIFDDQFSVERPDGSNFTLKIRSTKLEDSAMYFCASSKNRASGANVLTFGAGSRLTVL.

The CDR3 nucleotides read TGTGCCAGCAGCCCGGCCGGACAGCCAGATAATGAAAAACTGTTTTTT. Translation: CASSPAGQPDNEKLFF. The rearrangement links TRBV9 to TRBJ1-4, with TRBD1 as a possible D gene (6 bases). Deletions cut 4 bases from V and 4 bases from J, with 17 bases between. This CDR3 spans 16 amino acids. In germline, CDR1 is SGDLS, CDR2 YYNGEE.

V is TRBV2 and J is TRBJ1-5, with D tentatively TRBD1 (5 bases). Germline CDR1 and CDR2: SNHLY and FYNNEI. The CDR3 totals 14 residues. V gave up 8 bases and J gave up 5 bases, with 16 bases separating them. CDR3 residues: CASHDDSAHQPQHF. The DNA of the CDR3 is TGTGCCAGCCATGATGACAGCGCTCATCAGCCCCAGCATTTT.

This clone was found once. V and J are TRBV7-3 and TRBJ1-5; unclear D gene. CDR1 and CDR2 (germline): SGHTA, FQGTGA. The CDR3 runs to 20 residues. V was clipped by 4 bases and J by 6 bases, with 31 bases between them. The CDR3 coding sequence is TGTGCCAGCAGCTCCCGGGCCCCGGGGAGGGCTAGGTGCTGGAGTCAGCCCCAGCATTTT. As protein: CASSSRAPGRARCWSQPQHF.

This clone was found a few times. The chain couples TRBV6-1 to TRBJ1-1, with a tentative D call TRBD1 (6 bases). The CDR3 has 18 amino acids. The ends were cut back, 4 bases at V and 0 bases at J, with 21 bases in the middle. CDR1 is MNHNS, CDR2 SASEGT, per germline. CDR3 DNA: TGTGCCAGCAGTGTATATTACAGGGATCTGTATATGAACACTGAAGCTTTCTTT. As protein: CASSVYYRDLYMNTEAFF.

The chain links TRBV19 to TRBJ2-7, with 11 bases identical to TRBD1. In germline, CDR1 is LNHDA, CDR2 SQIVND (reference sequence). The V segment lost 5 bases and the J segment 6 bases; nucleotides outside the gene matches: 3. The CDR3 covers 13 residues. The CDR3 region is CASSAGTGGEQYV. The CDR3 DNA sequence: TGTGCCAGTAGTGCCGGGACAGGGGGCGAGCAGTACGTC.

For the CDR3, the DNA is TGCGCCAGCAGCCGCGGGACAGGGGGTACGTACGAGCAGTACTTC. Amino acid sequence: CASSRGTGGTYEQYF. The chain is built from TRBV4-3 and TRBJ2-7; 11 bases map to TRBD1. The germline CDR1 and CDR2 sequences are LGHNA and YSLEER. This CDR3 has 15 residues. V lost 4 bases to trimming and J lost 4 bases; unmatched junction nucleotides: 6.

The chain joins TRBV10-2 to TRBJ1-3; tentative D call: TRBD1 (6 bases). There are 16 residues in the CDR3. CDR1 is WSHSY and CDR2 is SAAADI in the germline V gene. Trimming took 0 bases from V and 2 from J, leaving 11 bases between them. The CDR3 spells CASSESGAGAGNTIYF. DNA for the CDR3: TGCGCCAGCAGTGAGTCGGGGGCAGGGGCTGGAAACACCATATATTTT.

The gene calls are TRBV7-6 and TRBJ1-5; D unclear. V was cut by 5 bases and J by 3 bases, with 20 bases left in between. Germline assignment: CDR1 SGHVS and CDR2 FNYEAQ. This CDR3 has 17 residues. The CDR3 loop reads CASSEAAAAEHNQPQHF. The CDR3 nucleotides are TGTGCCAGCAGCGAGGCTGCGGCGGCCGAACACAATCAGCCCCAGCATTTT.

The J gene is TRBJ2-4, the V gene TRBV7-2, with 9 bases that match TRBD1. With 5 bases clipped from V and 8 bases from J, the junction kept 13 bases outside the gene matches. The CDR3 is 16 amino acids. From germline, CDR1 is SGHTA and CDR2 FQGNSA. CDR3 nucleotides: TGTGCCAGCAGCCTACCGCCGGACAGGGGCAGGTACATTCAGTACTTC. Its translation: CASSLPPDRGRYIQYF. Full variable domain (remainder filled in from reference TRBV7-2 and TRBJ2-4): GAGVSQSPSNKVTEKGKDVELRCDPISGHTALYWYRQSLGQGLEFLIYFQGNSAPDKSGLPSDRFSAERTGGSVSTLTIQRTQQEDSAVYLCASSLPPDRGRYIQYFGAGTRLSVL.

A few counts support this clone. The genes are TRBV19 and TRBJ1-2; D not resolved. Trimming shortened V by 5 bases and J by 2 bases, and 12 bases separated the two germline ends. The CDR3 covers 14 residues. Looked up from germline, CDR1 is LNHDA and CDR2 is SQIVND (reference sequence). The CDR3 coding sequence is TGTGCCAGTAGTCGGTCTCACTCAAACTATGGCTACACCTTC. As protein: CASSRSHSNYGYTF. Using reference TRBV19 and TRBJ1-2 for the parts outside the CDR3, the full variable domain is DGGITQSPKYLFRKEGQNVTLSCEQNLNHDAMYWYRQDPGQGLRLIYYSQIVNDFQKGDIAEGYSVSREKKESFPLTVTSAQKNPTAFYLCASSRSHSNYGYTFGSGTRLTVV.

This sequence joins TRBV15 and TRBJ2-1; TRBD2 matches 10 bases. The CDR3 runs 17 residues. Germline V gives CDR1 LNHNV, CDR2 YYDKDF (reference sequence). The junction had 11 bases not matched to a gene; V was cut back by 0 bases and J by 9 bases. DNA for the CDR3: TGTGCCACCAGCAGAGATATTACGCTAGCGGGGGCGACTGAGCAGTTCTTC. Residues: CATSRDITLAGATEQFF.

This sequence joins TRBV25-1 and TRBJ2-7; 7 positions agree with TRBD1. Trimming at V came to 0 bases and at J to 5 bases, leaving 10 bases not matched to a gene. The germline CDR1 and CDR2 sequences are MGHDK and SYGVNS. The CDR3 totals 16 residues. The CDR3 loop reads CASSEYRTGLRNEQYF. CDR3 bases: TGTGCCAGCAGTGAATACAGGACAGGCCTGAGGAACGAGCAGTACTTC.

DNA of the CDR3: TGTGCCAGCAGCTTAGGCCTTCTCCCGGACAGGGACGAGCAGTACTTC. Amino acids: CASSLGLLPDRDEQYF. This chain uses TRBV13 with TRBJ2-5, with TRBD1 identical over 8 bases. Gene TRBJ2-7 matches the end of the DNA better, so the J call may be wrong. Germline CDR1 is PRHDT and CDR2 is FYEKMQ (reference sequence). The CDR3 consists of 16 residues.

This chain links TRBV7-8 with TRBJ2-1; tentative D call: TRBD2 (6 bases). V was cut by 3 bases and J by 8 bases, with 14 bases left in between. The CDR3 is made up of 14 amino acids. CDR1 and CDR2 from the germline V gene are SGHVS and FQNEAQ. CDR3 sequence (DNA): TGTGCCAGCAGCTTTTGGACGGGAGAGGATGAGCAGTTCTTC. Protein sequence: CASSFWTGEDEQFF.

The genes are TRBV27 and TRBJ2-7; TRBD1 agrees at 9 bases. The CDR3 is made up of 12 amino acids. The germline CDR1 and CDR2 sequences are MNHEY and SMNVEV (reference sequence). After removal of 4 bases from V and 5 bases from J, the junction contained 0 bases not matched to a gene. CDR3 DNA: TGTGCCAGCAGTTGGACAGGGGACGAGCAGTACTTC. This codes for CASSWTGDEQYF.

The chain carries TRBV6-5 and TRBJ2-7; 8 bases align to TRBD1. The length of the CDR3 is 14 residues. V trimming: 6 bases; J trimming: 2 bases; junction bases outside the gene matches: 6. Germline loops: CDR1 MNHEY, CDR2 SVGAGI. Here the CDR3 reads CASSPGQATYEQYF. Here the CDR3 DNA reads TGTGCCAGCAGCCCGGGACAGGCGACCTACGAGCAGTACTTC.

The V call is TRBV28, the J call TRBJ2-5; TRBD1 agrees at 9 bases. Trimming cost V 7 bases and J 7 bases; bases outside gene matches: 16. The CDR3 totals 16 residues. In germline, CDR1 is MDHEN, CDR2 SYDVKM. CDR3 protein: CASTPPMGQGLGTQYF. CDR3 DNA: TGTGCCAGCACCCCGCCCATGGGACAGGGTTTGGGGACCCAGTACTTC.